This note documents a single T cell receptor beta chain sequence. This sample is drawn from a study of blood T cells in healthy people across ages. Donor samples were obtained from healthy Caucasian individuals from Russia, aged about 6 to 100. The V end was cut by 0 bases, the J end by 5 bases, with 12 bases between. Per the germline V gene, CDR1 is SGHRS and CDR2 is YFSETQ. CDR3 length: 14 amino acids. Using a J-beta primer mix together with a sample-barcoded 5' primer, a second PCR was run for about 6 to 12 cycles. Each of the cDNA molecules was tagged by a template-switch adaptor with 12 random nucleotides. TCRdb re-called the 5' RACE reads through MiXCR, storing one row per CDR3 protein. Among around 620,000 distinct CDR3 sequences listed, 27% were seen once.

Source material: blood. V gene TRBV5-1 combines with J gene TRBJ2-7; tentative D call: TRBD1 (6 bases). The receptor was derived from a woman in her 70s in good health. CDR3 sequence: CASSLEGTFDEQYF. CDR3 sequence (DNA): TGCGCCAGCAGCTTGGAAGGGACATTCGACGAGCAGTACTTC.